This entry features one TCR beta chain sequence. The target of this receptor is not known. The record has no base qualities; no much larger clone is one base away. Other DNA sequences in the sample encode the same CDR3. CDR1 and CDR2 are drawn from the germline V gene: SGHRS, YFSETQ. V sheds 4 bases and J sheds 0 bases, leaving 5 bases between their ends. Inclusive of the bounding cysteine and phenylalanine, the CDR3 is 13 residues long. Just the 39-base CDR3 DNA is kept, in frame starting at base 1. The sample is drawn from a study of technical replicates of blood from a few donors (dated by TCRdb to about 2017). Library construction relied on the immunoSEQ multiplex PCR assay. TCRdb limited this immuneACCESS table to in-frame rearrangements with V and J called. A share of clones is missing; checked studies link under half to unresolved V genes, and the rest is unexplained. This sample gives about 84,000 clones in total; approximately 97% of them show up just once. The ten largest clonotypes hold around 0.18% of the sample.

This sequence originates from a human donor in good health. The receptor chain draws on TRBV5-1 and TRBJ2-1; perhaps TRBD2 is the D gene, with 5 bases matching. The sample was T cells isolated from PBMCs. CDR3 loop: CASSRDSYNEQFF. The sequenced DNA: TGCGCCAGCAGCCGGGACTCCTACAATGAGCAGTTCTTC.